The 26 T cell receptor beta chains in this list originate from one sample, sequenced in a study of OX40 agonist ivuxolimab in advanced cancers. Clones were read by immunoSEQ multiplex PCR, and TCRdb kept only the in-frame ones, dropping some. The data show around 66,000 clones, around 81% seen once. The starting material was CD4+ or CD8+ T cells sorted from blood, obtained in a trial of the OX40 agonist ivuxolimab. The receptors come from an adult with an advanced solid tumor such as melanoma, head and neck, liver or kidney cancer.

The V gene is TRBV5-4, the J gene TRBJ1-3, with D maybe TRBD1 (5 bases). Germline V gene data show CDR1 as SGHNT and CDR2 as YYREEE (reference sequence). Trimming shortened V by 4 bases and J by 0 bases, and 11 bases separated the two germline ends. This CDR3 contains 15 residues. CDR3 sequence reads: CASSTDTGSGNTIYF. In DNA form, the CDR3 reads TGTGCCAGCAGCACGGACACAGGCTCTGGAAACACCATATATTTT. Full variable domain (remainder filled in from reference TRBV5-4 and TRBJ1-3): ETGVTQSPTHLIKTRGQQVTLRCSSQSGHNTVSWYQQALGQGPQFIFQYYREEENGRGNFPPRFSGLQFPNYSSELNVNALELDDSALYLCASSTDTGSGNTIYFGEGSWLTVV.

The chain links TRBV2 to TRBJ2-2; D unresolved. This CDR3 region has 13 residues. Germline V gene sequence: CDR1 SNHLY, CDR2 FYNNEI. V dropped 6 bases and J dropped 5 bases, with 10 bases sitting between them. This chain's CDR3 is CASRSDGTGELFF. Written as DNA, the CDR3 is TGTGCCAGCAGGTCGGACGGGACCGGGGAGCTGTTTTTT.

This clone was seen a handful of times. V usage is TRBV28 and J usage is TRBJ2-1, with D hard to call. Per the germline V gene, CDR1 is MDHEN and CDR2 is SYDVKM. The CDR3 totals 16 residues. The V gene lost 5 bases and the J gene lost 2 bases, with 16 bases spanning the gap. CDR3 residues: CASSPRRVRPYNEQFF. DNA for the CDR3: TGTGCCAGCAGTCCCCGGAGAGTACGGCCCTACAATGAGCAGTTCTTC.

The chain links TRBV7-2 to TRBJ1-6; 7 bases fit TRBD1. The CDR3 consists of 15 residues. Germline V gene lookup returns CDR1 SGHTA and CDR2 FQGNSA. Trimming at V came to 5 bases and at J to 10 bases, leaving 11 bases not matched to a gene. Here the CDR3 DNA reads TGTGCCAGCAGCGGTAGACCGGGACAGTCCTCACCCCTCCACTTT. Translated: CASSGRPGQSSPLHF.

This chain connects TRBV7-2 to TRBJ2-7; TRBD2 might be the D (7 bases). Trimming pared 5 bases from V and 1 base from J, leaving 15 bases between. The CDR3 consists of 15 residues. Germline values: CDR1 SGHTA, CDR2 FQGNSA. The CDR3 protein is CASSPEGGVSYEQYF. The DNA of the CDR3 is TGTGCCAGCAGCCCAGAGGGGGGGGTTTCCTACGAGCAGTACTTC. Full variable domain (rest looked up from reference TRBV7-2 and TRBJ2-7): GAGVSQSPSNKVTEKGKDVELRCDPISGHTALYWYRQSLGQGLEFLIYFQGNSAPDKSGLPSDRFSAERTGGSVSTLTIQRTQQEDSAVYLCASSPEGGVSYEQYFGPGTRLTVT.

The chain links TRBV7-3 to TRBJ2-3; D may match TRBD1 or TRBD2 (5 bases each). Germline lookup yields CDR1 SGHTA and CDR2 FQGTGA. The CDR3 is made up of 14 amino acids. V dropped 5 bases and J dropped 14 bases, with 23 bases sitting between them. The CDR3 region has the DNA TGTGCCAGCAGCCCGCCTGGGACCCTCCAAGGATGGTATTTT. This sequence encodes CASSPPGTLQGWYF. The full variable domain, completed using reference TRBV7-3 and TRBJ2-3, is GAGVSQTPSNKVTEKGKYVELRCDPISGHTALYWYRQSLGQGPEFLIYFQGTGAADDSGLPNDRFFAVRPEGSVSTLKIQRTERGDSAVYLCASSPPGTLQGWYFGPGTRLTVL.

The CDR3 protein is CASSLGGFQETQYF. The CDR3 bases are TGCGCCAGCAGCTTGGGAGGGTTCCAAGAGACCCAGTACTTC. This chain connects TRBV5-1 to TRBJ2-5, with D maybe TRBD2 (5 bases). From germline, CDR1 is SGHRS and CDR2 YFSETQ. Trimming cost V 0 bases and J 1 base, with 7 bases left between them. The CDR3 totals 14 residues.

This sequence joins TRBV19 and TRBJ1-2, with unresolved D. V lost 4 bases and J 6 bases, leaving 15 bases between the germline ends. The CDR3 covers 14 residues. The V gene's germline CDR1 is LNHDA and CDR2 SQIVND (reference sequence). CDR3: CASSTQLPSNGYTF. As DNA, the CDR3 is TGTGCCAGTAGTACACAGCTCCCGAGCAATGGCTACACCTTC.

In DNA, the CDR3 is TGTGCCAGCAGCACAGGGGTATCCTACAATGAGCAGTTCTTC. This gives the protein CASSTGVSYNEQFF. The chain couples TRBV7-2 to TRBJ2-1; 7 nucleotides agree with TRBD1. The V and J ends lost 5 bases and 1 base, in that order; junction bases with no gene match: 2. This CDR3 has 14 amino acids. The V gene's germline CDR1 is SGHTA and CDR2 FQGNSA.

J is TRBJ1-1 and V is TRBV19; D uncertain. Germline V gene sequence: CDR1 LNHDA, CDR2 SQIVND (reference sequence). The CDR3 consists of 13 residues. Trimming removed 7 bases at V and 0 bases at J, with 9 bases between. In DNA, the CDR3 is TGTGCCAGTACTCAGAGTATGAACACTGAAGCTTTCTTT. Protein: CASTQSMNTEAFF.

The V gene is TRBV5-1, the J gene TRBJ1-4, with a weak D call TRBD1 (5 bases). The CDR3 has 14 residues. The V and J ends lost 7 bases and 4 bases respectively, with 14 bases between them. Germline V gene sequence: CDR1 SGHRS, CDR2 YFSETQ. The CDR3 protein is CASGPGRLNEKLFF. In DNA, the CDR3 is TGCGCCAGCGGCCCGGGACGGCTTAATGAAAAACTGTTTTTT.

DNA of the CDR3: TGTGCCAGCAGTTATGGACACACTGAAGCTTTCTTT. Translating it yields CASSYGHTEAFF. The chain couples TRBV6-5 to TRBJ1-1; D remains unclear. The germline V and J ends were trimmed by 3 bases and 3 bases, with 5 bases remaining between them. There are 12 residues in the CDR3. Germline CDR1 is MNHEY and CDR2 is SVGAGI.

V and J are TRBV7-9 and TRBJ2-7, with D perhaps TRBD1 or TRBD2 (6 bases each). Germline V lookup: CDR1 SEHNR, CDR2 FQNEAQ (reference sequence). The CDR3 totals 16 residues. Trimming took 1 base from V and 7 from J, leaving 20 bases between them. This chain's CDR3 is CASSLDVGGPWGEQYF. The DNA for the CDR3 is TGTGCCAGCAGCTTAGATGTAGGGGGGCCCTGGGGAGAGCAGTACTTC.

The chain has TRBV19 and TRBJ2-1; TRBD1 matches 9 bases. Germline V lookup: CDR1 LNHDA, CDR2 SQIVND (reference sequence). This CDR3 is 15 amino acids long. The V gene end was trimmed by 4 bases and the J gene end by 6 bases; junction bases not matched to a gene: 7. For the CDR3, the DNA is TGTGCCAGTAGTACCCCGGGACAGGGAGGCAATGAGCAGTTCTTC. Protein sequence: CASSTPGQGGNEQFF.

This clone showed up just a few times. The gene calls are TRBV11-2 and TRBJ1-6; unclear D gene. This CDR3 region has 15 residues. Trimming removed 1 base from V and 3 bases from J, with 7 bases in between. Germline V gene sequence: CDR1 SGHAT, CDR2 FQNNGV. The CDR3 nucleotides are TGTGCCAGCAGCTTAGGGCAGAGCTATAATTCACCCCTCCACTTT. Amino acids: CASSLGQSYNSPLHF.

J is TRBJ1-5 and V is TRBV19, with 9 bases identical to TRBD1. The CDR3 totals 15 residues. V dropped 3 bases and J dropped 6; count of bases not matched to a gene: 6. Germline CDR1 reads LNHDA; CDR2 reads SQIVND (reference sequence). For the CDR3, the DNA is TGTGCCAGTAGTATCCAGGGACAGGGTAGTCAGCCCCAGCATTTT. Protein product: CASSIQGQGSQPQHF.

The CDR3: CASSQMGHGGALTNTEAFF. The CDR3 nucleotides are TGTGCCAGCAGCCAGATGGGACACGGGGGGGCTCTGACCAACACTGAAGCTTTCTTT. The J gene is TRBJ1-1, the V gene TRBV5-6, with D maybe TRBD1 (6 bases). The CDR3 length is 19 residues. The germline gives CDR1 SGHDT, CDR2 YYEEEE. V shed 4 bases and J shed 2 bases, with 27 bases lying between them.

The J gene is TRBJ1-2, the V gene TRBV29-1; D gene unclear. Germline CDR1 is SQVTM and CDR2 is ANQGSEA. This CDR3 spans 10 amino acids. V dropped 4 bases and J dropped 6 bases, with 6 bases sitting between them. CDR3 nucleotides: TGCAGCGTTGTAGGAGATGGCTACACCTTC. Protein: CSVVGDGYTF.

In its sample, this clone was seen a few times. J is TRBJ2-3 and V is TRBV6-5, with TRBD2 identical over 9 bases. Germline CDR1 MNHEY, CDR2 SVGAGI. V gave up 8 bases and J gave up 1 base; unmatched junction bases: 1. The CDR3 loop spans 13 amino acids. CDR3 nucleotide sequence: TGTGCCAGCCGGACTAGCGGCACAGATACGCAGTATTTT. Residues: CASRTSGTDTQYF.

This rearrangement joins TRBV7-1 to TRBJ1-2; 12 bases line up with TRBD1. TRBV7-1 is an ORF; its function is uncertain. The CDR3 runs 15 residues. Unmatched junction bases numbered 3, after V lost 3 bases and J lost 4 bases. CDR3 in amino acids: CASSSGQGAFYGYTF. The DNA for the CDR3 is TGTGCCAGCAGCTCGGGACAGGGGGCTTTCTATGGCTACACCTTC.

V usage is TRBV7-9 and J usage is TRBJ2-1, with TRBD2 as a possible D gene (6 bases). Germline V gives CDR1 SEHNR, CDR2 FQNEAQ (reference sequence). The CDR3 sequence is 14 residues long. V dropped 3 bases and J dropped 7 bases, with 13 bases sitting between them. This chain's CDR3 is CASSLGGARNEQFF. CDR3 nucleotides: TGTGCCAGCAGCTTGGGCGGGGCGAGGAATGAGCAGTTCTTC. The full variable domain, in which reference TRBV7-9 and TRBJ2-1 provide the parts outside the CDR3, is DTGVSQNPRHKITKRGQNVTFRCDPISEHNRLYWYRQTLGQGPEFLTYFQNEAQLEKSRLLSDRFSAERPKGSFSTLEIQRTEQGDSAMYLCASSLGGARNEQFFGPGTRLTVL.

In this sample, this clone turned up once. The V gene is TRBV6-5, the J gene TRBJ1-5, with 7 positions matching TRBD1. Per germline, CDR1 MNHEY and CDR2 SVGAGI. V lost 1 base to trimming and J lost 4 bases; unmatched junction nucleotides: 1. This CDR3 contains 14 residues. The CDR3 protein is CASSYLGQNQPQHF. The CDR3, as DNA: TGTGCCAGCAGTTACTTGGGACAGAATCAGCCCCAGCATTTT.

CDR3: CASSQARTRAETQYF. CDR3 sequence (DNA): TGCGCCAGCAGCCAAGCCCGGACTAGGGCAGAGACCCAGTACTTC. V usage is TRBV4-3 and J usage is TRBJ2-5; 7 bases are shared with TRBD2. The junction had 6 bases not matched to a gene; V was cut back by 1 base and J by 4 bases. Per the germline V gene, CDR1 is LGHNA and CDR2 is YSLEER. The CDR3 has 15 amino acids.

J is TRBJ1-1 and V is TRBV10-1; 7 bases align to TRBD1. The CDR3 is made up of 15 amino acids. Germline lookup yields CDR1 WNHNN and CDR2 SYGVQD (reference sequence). J gave up 1 base and V 4 bases, and 6 bases lay outside the gene matches. CDR3 nucleotides: TGCGCCAGCAGTGGACAGGGAATAAGGAACACTGAAGCTTTCTTT. Translation gives CASSGQGIRNTEAFF.

V and J are TRBV28 and TRBJ1-4; D not resolved. Germline CDR1 MDHEN, CDR2 SYDVKM. V lost 4 bases and J lost 8, with 11 bases in between. This CDR3 comprises 13 residues. CDR3 coding DNA: TGTGCCAGCAGTTCCTCATTGGGGGAAAAACTGTTTTTT. This codes for CASSSSLGEKLFF.

V usage is TRBV5-1 and J usage is TRBJ2-7; D possibly corresponds to TRBD1 (7 bases). The V gene lost 4 bases and the J gene lost 3 bases, with 17 bases spanning the gap. CDR3 length: 15 residues. Germline values: CDR1 SGHRS, CDR2 YFSETQ. The CDR3 loop is CASSGGAGTDYEQYF. The CDR3 DNA reads TGCGCCAGCAGCGGAGGGGCCGGGACAGACTACGAGCAGTACTTC.